The entry below describes one T cell receptor beta chain. Using MiXCR, TCRdb reanalyzed the PCR reads. This table holds roughly 18,000 clones, roughly 26% found once. This sample is drawn from a study of metastatic and nonmetastatic thyroid tumors. Patients underwent thyroid surgery, and none had received any treatment before it. The CDR3 is made up of 16 amino acids. Trimming shortened V by 2 bases and J by 5 bases, and 19 bases separated the two germline ends. Germline V lookup: CDR1 SGHTA, CDR2 FQGTGA. The chain couples TRBV7-3 to TRBJ2-7; D may be TRBD1 or TRBD2 (6 bases each). The sample comprised tumor tissue. The sequence came from a female donor with papillary thyroid cancer or a benign thyroid nodule (not recorded which). Some clones in this sample may be carry-over from other donors' samples. The CDR3 here is CASSLFGGAGRDEQYF. In DNA, the CDR3 is TGTGCCAGCAGCTTATTCGGGGGCGCGGGTAGGGACGAGCAGTACTTC.